These 2 T cell receptor beta chains were sequenced from one sample in a study of CXCR4 blockade with PD-1 therapy in pancreatic cancer. The protocol was immunoSEQ multiplex PCR, while the TCRdb copy is restricted to in-frame clones and leaves out a portion. The repertoire holds about 5,200 clones, with about 50% as singletons. Material for sequencing was tumor tissue. All receptors come from a human donor with pancreatic ductal adenocarcinoma.

This chain links TRBV12-5 with TRBJ2-1; no clear D gene. This CDR3 spans 14 amino acids. With 4 bases removed from V and 3 bases from J, the gap between germline ends came to 10 bases. Germline V gene data show CDR1 as LGHNT and CDR2 as FRNRAP. The CDR3 spells CASGSRRGYNEQFF. Written as DNA, the CDR3 is TGTGCTAGTGGTTCCCGCCGAGGCTACAATGAGCAGTTCTTC.

A few counts support this clone. J is TRBJ2-1 and V is TRBV30, with D perhaps TRBD1 (5 bases). The CDR3 is made up of 14 amino acids. Germline V lookup: CDR1 GTSNPN, CDR2 SVGIG (reference sequence). Trimming took off 3 bases at V and 7 bases at J, with 16 bases between the two ends. The CDR3 here is CAWSPPHGANEQFF. CDR3 in DNA: TGTGCCTGGAGCCCCCCCCATGGGGCGAATGAGCAGTTCTTC.